This T cell receptor beta chain was identified in a study of sequential checkpoint blockade in melanoma. Treatment described: randomized to nivolumab then ipilimumab (arm A) or the reverse (arm B). TCRdb's copy holds only in-frame clones and misses some; the assay was immunoSEQ multiplex PCR. The sample contains about 28,000 clones, 60% to 80% of which appear only once. Trimming took 0 bases from V and 0 from J; bases not matched to a gene: 11. The CDR3 is 18 residues long. Germline CDR1 SGDLS, CDR2 YYNGEE. The chain couples TRBV9 to TRBJ2-5; 7 bases agree with TRBD2. The sample in question was CD8+ T cells sorted from blood (inferred from file names), obtained from a patient given nivolumab and ipilimumab in sequence. The sequence came from a human donor with melanoma. CDR3 region: CASSVGGSGTPDQETQYF. Written as DNA, the CDR3 is TGTGCCAGCAGCGTAGGGGGGAGCGGGACGCCAGACCAAGAGACCCAGTACTTC.